This T cell receptor (beta chain) was profiled in a study of OX40 agonist ivuxolimab in advanced cancers. Sequencing used immunoSEQ multiplex PCR; TCRdb keeps in-frame clones, though not all of them. The sample includes 40,000 or so clones, 75% to 90% seen only once; the top ten take 0.38%. Trimming left V 7 bases short and J 6 bases short, with 21 bases between. The CDR3 runs to 15 residues. The germline V gene encodes CDR1 MNHEY and CDR2 SVGAGI. Source: CD4+ or CD8+ T cells sorted from blood, taken in a trial of the OX40 agonist ivuxolimab. J is TRBJ1-1 and V is TRBV6-5; possibly TRBD1 for D (5 bases). This clonotype originated in an adult with an advanced solid tumor such as melanoma, head and neck, liver or kidney cancer. CDR3 sequence: CASTQGSHIGPEAFF. The DNA of the CDR3 is TGTGCCAGCACCCAGGGAAGCCACATCGGACCTGAAGCTTTCTTT.